This T cell receptor beta chain was recovered during a study of T cells in Graves' hyperthyroidism and ophthalmopathy. Study-level points and caveats: Ophthalmopathy onset followed model prediction by a median about 6.9 months.

V lost 4 bases and J 5 bases, leaving 11 bases between the germline ends. This CDR3 is built from 13 residues. Germline loops: CDR1 SGHRS, CDR2 YFSETQ. From RNA transcripts, TCR beta CDR3 regions were amplified. In the first-round RT-PCR of the TCR CDR3, the HTBI primer set was used. TCRdb re-called the multiplex PCR reads with MiXCR, one entry per CDR3 protein. The sample has about 480,000 distinct CDR3 sequences, 22% seen once. Concerning this clonotype itself: Antigen specificity is unknown.

The genes are TRBV5-1 and TRBJ2-3; possibly TRBD1 or TRBD2 for D (5 bases each). Input material: blood. This TCR was recovered from a woman between 70 and 85 years old with Graves' ophthalmopathy. Here the CDR3 reads CASSMGERDTQYF. CDR3 nucleotide sequence: TGCGCCAGCAGCATGGGGGAACGAGATACGCAGTATTTT.